This T cell receptor beta chain is from a study of T cell changes during pregnancy in multiple sclerosis. V lost 5 bases to trimming and J lost 4 bases; unmatched junction nucleotides: 10. Germline CDR1 GTSNPN, CDR2 SVGIG (reference sequence). CDR3 size: 15 residues. Sequencing was performed with immunoSEQ multiplex PCR; in TCRdb, only in-frame clones are kept and a portion is missing. This table holds approximately 37,000 clones, 90% to 95% found once. The source material was CD4+ T cells from peripheral blood mononuclear cells, sampled in the third trimester of pregnancy. This rearrangement joins TRBV30 to TRBJ2-1, with TRBD2 matching over 8 bases. The clonotype comes from a female donor in good health, enrolled as a control in a pregnancy study. The CDR3 here is CAWYPSGFSYNEQFF. For the CDR3, the DNA is TGTGCCTGGTACCCTAGCGGGTTCTCTTACAATGAGCAGTTCTTC.